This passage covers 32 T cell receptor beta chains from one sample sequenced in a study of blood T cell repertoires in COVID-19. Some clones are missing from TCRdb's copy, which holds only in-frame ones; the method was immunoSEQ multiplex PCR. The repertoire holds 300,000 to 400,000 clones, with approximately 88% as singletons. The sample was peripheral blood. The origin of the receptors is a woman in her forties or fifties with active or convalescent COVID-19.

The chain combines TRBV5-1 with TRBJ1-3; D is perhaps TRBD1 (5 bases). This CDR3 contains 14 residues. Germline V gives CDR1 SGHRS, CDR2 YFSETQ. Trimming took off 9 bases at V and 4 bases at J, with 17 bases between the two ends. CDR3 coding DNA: TGCGCCAACTCCCATCGGGGGGAAGGAAACACCATATATTTT. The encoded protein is CANSHRGEGNTIYF.

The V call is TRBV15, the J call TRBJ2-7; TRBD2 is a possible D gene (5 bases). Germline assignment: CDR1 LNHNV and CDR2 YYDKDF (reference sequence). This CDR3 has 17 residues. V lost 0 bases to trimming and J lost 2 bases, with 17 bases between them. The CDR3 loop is CATSRDEWAVTTYEQYF. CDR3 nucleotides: TGTGCCACCAGCAGAGATGAGTGGGCGGTGACTACCTACGAGCAGTACTTC.

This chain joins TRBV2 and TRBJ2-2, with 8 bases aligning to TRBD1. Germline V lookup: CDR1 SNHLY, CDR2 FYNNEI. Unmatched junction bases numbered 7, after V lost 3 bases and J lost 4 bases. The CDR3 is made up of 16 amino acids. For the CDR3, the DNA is TGTGCCAGCAGTGACAACAGGGGGAGGAGCACCGGGGAGCTGTTTTTT. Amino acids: CASSDNRGRSTGELFF.

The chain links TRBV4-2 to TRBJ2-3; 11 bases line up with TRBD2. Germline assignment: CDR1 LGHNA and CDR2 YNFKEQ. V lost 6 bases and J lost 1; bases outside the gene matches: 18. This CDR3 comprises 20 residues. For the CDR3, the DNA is TGTGCCAGCAGTATGGGAATTAGCGGGAGGGCCGGGTCTGGCACAGATACGCAGTATTTT. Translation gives CASSMGISGRAGSGTDTQYF.

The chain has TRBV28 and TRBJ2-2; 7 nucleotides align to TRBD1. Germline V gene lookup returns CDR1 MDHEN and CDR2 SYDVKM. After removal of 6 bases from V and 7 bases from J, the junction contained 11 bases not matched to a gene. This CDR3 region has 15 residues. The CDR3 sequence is CASSPTGAPGGELFF. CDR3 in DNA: TGTGCCAGCAGCCCCACAGGGGCCCCCGGCGGGGAGCTGTTTTTT.

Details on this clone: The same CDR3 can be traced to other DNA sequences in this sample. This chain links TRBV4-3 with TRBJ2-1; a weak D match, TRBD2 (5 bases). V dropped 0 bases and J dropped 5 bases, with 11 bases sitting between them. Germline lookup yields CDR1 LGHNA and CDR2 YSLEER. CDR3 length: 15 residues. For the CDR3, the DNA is TGCGCCAGCAGCCAAGATACGGGAAGTAACAATGAGCAGTTCTTC. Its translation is CASSQDTGSNNEQFF.

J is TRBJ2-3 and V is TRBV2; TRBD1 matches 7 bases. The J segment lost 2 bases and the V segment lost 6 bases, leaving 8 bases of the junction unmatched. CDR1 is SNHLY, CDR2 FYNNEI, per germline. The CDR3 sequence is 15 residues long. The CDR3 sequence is CASRQQGNPTDTQYF. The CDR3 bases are TGTGCCAGCAGGCAACAGGGGAACCCCACAGATACGCAGTATTTT.

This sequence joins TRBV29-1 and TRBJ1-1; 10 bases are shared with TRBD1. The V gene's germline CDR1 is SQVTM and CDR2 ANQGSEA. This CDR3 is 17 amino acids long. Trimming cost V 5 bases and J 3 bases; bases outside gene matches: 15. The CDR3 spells CSVPGGQGQVRDTEAFF. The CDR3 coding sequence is TGCAGCGTTCCCGGGGGACAGGGGCAGGTAAGGGACACTGAAGCTTTCTTT.

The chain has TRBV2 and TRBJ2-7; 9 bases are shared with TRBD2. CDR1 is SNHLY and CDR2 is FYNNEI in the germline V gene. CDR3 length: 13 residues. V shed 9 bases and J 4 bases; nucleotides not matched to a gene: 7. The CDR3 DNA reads TGTGCCAGTTTAGCGGGAGTTGCTTACGAGCAGTACTTC. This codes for CASLAGVAYEQYF.

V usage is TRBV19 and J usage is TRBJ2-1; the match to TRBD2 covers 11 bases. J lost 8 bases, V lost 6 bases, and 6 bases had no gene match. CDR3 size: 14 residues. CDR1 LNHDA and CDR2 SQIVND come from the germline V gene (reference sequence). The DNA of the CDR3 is TGTGCCAGTAGCCTGGCTAGCGGGAGGTATGAGCAGTTCTTC. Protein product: CASSLASGRYEQFF.

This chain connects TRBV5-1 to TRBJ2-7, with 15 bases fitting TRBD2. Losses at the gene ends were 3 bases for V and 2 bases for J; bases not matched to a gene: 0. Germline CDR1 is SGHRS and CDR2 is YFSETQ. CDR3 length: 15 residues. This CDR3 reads CASSWTSGGAYEQYF. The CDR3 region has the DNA TGCGCCAGCAGCTGGACTAGCGGGGGGGCCTACGAGCAGTACTTC.

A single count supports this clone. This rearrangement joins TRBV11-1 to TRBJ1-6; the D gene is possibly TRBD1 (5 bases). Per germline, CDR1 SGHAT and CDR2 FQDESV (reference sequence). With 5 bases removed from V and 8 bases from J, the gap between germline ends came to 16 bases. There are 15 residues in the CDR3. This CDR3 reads CASSLQAGTYSPLHF. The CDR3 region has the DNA TGTGCCAGCAGCCTACAAGCGGGGACGTATTCACCCCTCCACTTT.

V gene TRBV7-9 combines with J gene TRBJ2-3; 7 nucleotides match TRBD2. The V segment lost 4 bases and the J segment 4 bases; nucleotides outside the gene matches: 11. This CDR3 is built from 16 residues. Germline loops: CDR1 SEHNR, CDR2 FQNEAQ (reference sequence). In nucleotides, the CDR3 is TGTGCCAGCAGCTCCTCTAGGGGAGGGTTTTCAGATACGCAGTATTTT. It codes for CASSSSRGGFSDTQYF. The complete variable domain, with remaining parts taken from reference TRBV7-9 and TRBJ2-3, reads DTGVSQNPRHKITKRGQNVTFRCDPISEHNRLYWYRQTLGQGPEFLTYFQNEAQLEKSRLLSDRFSAERPKGSFSTLEIQRTEQGDSAMYLCASSSSRGGFSDTQYFGPGTRLTVL.

The chain's CDR3 is CASSSGQGPINEKLFF. CDR3 coding DNA: TGTGCCAGCAGCAGTGGACAGGGTCCTATTAATGAAAAACTGTTTTTT. J is TRBJ1-4 and V is TRBV11-2, with TRBD1 matching over 8 bases. The CDR3 sequence is 16 residues long. With 5 bases clipped from V and 4 bases from J, the junction kept 9 bases outside the gene matches. The germline V gene has CDR1 SGHAT and CDR2 FQNNGV.

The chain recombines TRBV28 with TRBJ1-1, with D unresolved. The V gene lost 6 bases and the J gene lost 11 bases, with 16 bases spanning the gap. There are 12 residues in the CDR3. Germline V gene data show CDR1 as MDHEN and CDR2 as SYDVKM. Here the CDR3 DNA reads TGTGCCAGCAGCGAAACCCAGGCCTTTGCTTTCTTT. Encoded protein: CASSETQAFAFF.

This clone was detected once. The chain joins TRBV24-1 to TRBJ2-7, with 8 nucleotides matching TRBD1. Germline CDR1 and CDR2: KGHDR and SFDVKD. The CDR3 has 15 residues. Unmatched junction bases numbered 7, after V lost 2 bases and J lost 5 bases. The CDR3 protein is CATSDYGQGSNEQYF. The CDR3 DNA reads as TGTGCCACCAGTGATTACGGACAGGGTTCCAACGAGCAGTACTTC.

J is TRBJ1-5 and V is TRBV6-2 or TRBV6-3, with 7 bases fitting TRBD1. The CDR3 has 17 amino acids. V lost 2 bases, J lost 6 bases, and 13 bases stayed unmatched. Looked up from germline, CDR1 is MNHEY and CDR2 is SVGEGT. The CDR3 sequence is CASSYQGDRGGPQPQHF. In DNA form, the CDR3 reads TGTGCCAGCAGTTACCAGGGGGATCGTGGGGGGCCTCAGCCCCAGCATTTT.

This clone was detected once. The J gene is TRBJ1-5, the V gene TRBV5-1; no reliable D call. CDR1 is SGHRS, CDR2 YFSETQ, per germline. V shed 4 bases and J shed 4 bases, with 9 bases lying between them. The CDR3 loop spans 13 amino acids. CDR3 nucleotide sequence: TGCGCCAGCAGCCCGGACTTAAATCAGCCCCAGCATTTT. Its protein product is CASSPDLNQPQHF.

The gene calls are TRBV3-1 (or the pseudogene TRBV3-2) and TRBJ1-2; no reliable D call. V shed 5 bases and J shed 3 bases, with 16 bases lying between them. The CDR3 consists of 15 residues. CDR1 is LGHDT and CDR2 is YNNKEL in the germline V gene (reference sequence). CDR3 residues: CASSAGLLRDYGYTF. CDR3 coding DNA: TGTGCCAGCAGCGCGGGCCTCCTGCGAGACTATGGCTACACCTTC.

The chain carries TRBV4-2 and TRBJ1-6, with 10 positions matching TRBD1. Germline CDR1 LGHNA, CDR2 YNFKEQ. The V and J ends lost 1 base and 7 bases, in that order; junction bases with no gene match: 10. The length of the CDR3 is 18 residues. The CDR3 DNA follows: TGTGCCAGCAGCCAAGGTACTTTGACAGGGGGCAAGAATTCACCCCTCCACTTT. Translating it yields CASSQGTLTGGKNSPLHF.

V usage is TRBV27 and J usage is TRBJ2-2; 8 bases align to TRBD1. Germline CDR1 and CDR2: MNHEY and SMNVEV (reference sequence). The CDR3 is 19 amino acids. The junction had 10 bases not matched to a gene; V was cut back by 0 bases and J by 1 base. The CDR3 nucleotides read TGTGCCAGCAGTTTATCGGTCCAGGGGGCGAGTCTGAACACCGGGGAGCTGTTTTTT. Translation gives CASSLSVQGASLNTGELFF.

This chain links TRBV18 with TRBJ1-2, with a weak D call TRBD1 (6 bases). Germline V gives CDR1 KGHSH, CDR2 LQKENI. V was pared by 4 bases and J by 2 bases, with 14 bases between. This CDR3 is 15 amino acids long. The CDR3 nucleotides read TGTGCCAGCTCACTACGGGGGGCAAGGAACTATGGCTACACCTTC. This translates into CASSLRGARNYGYTF.

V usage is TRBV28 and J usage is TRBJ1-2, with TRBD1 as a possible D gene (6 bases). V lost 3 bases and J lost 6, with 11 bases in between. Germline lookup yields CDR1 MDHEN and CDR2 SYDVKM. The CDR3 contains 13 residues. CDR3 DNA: TGTGCCAGCAGTTTTCGGACAGTTAATGGCTACACCTTC. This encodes CASSFRTVNGYTF.

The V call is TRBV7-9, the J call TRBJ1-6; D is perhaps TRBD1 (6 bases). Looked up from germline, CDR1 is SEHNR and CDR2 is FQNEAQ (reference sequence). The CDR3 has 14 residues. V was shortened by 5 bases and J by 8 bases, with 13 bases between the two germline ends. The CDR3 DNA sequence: TGTGCCAGCAGCAGCGGGGGCGTGTATTCACCCCTCCACTTT. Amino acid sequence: CASSSGGVYSPLHF.

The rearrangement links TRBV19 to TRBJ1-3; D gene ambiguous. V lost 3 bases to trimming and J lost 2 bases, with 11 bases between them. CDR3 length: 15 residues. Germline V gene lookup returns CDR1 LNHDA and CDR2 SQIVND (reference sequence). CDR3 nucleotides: TGTGCCAGTAGTATCGGATGGGAGACTGGAAACACCATATATTTT. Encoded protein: CASSIGWETGNTIYF.

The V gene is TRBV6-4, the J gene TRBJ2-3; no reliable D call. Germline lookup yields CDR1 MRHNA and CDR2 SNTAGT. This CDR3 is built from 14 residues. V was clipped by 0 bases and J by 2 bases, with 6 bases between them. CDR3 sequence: CASSDSSVTDTQYF. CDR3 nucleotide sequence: TGTGCCAGCAGTGACTCGAGTGTCACAGATACGCAGTATTTT.

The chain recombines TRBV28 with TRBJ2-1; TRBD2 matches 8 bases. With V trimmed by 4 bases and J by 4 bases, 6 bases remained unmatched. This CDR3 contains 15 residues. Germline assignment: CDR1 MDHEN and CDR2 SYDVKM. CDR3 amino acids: CASSSLSGKYNEQFF. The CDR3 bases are TGTGCCAGCAGTTCCCTTAGCGGGAAGTACAATGAGCAGTTCTTC.

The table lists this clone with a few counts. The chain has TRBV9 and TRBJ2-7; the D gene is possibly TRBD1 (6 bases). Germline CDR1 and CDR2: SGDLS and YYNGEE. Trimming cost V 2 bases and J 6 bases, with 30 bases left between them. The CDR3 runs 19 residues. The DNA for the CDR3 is TGTGCCAGCAGCGTCTCCACTCCGAATGCGGCAGGGGAAACCGGCGAGCAGTACTTC. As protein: CASSVSTPNAAGETGEQYF. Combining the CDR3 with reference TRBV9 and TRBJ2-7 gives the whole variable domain DSGVTQTPKHLITATGQRVTLRCSPRSGDLSVYWYQQSLDQGLQFLIQYYNGEERAKGNILERFSAQQFPDLHSELNLSSLELGDSALYFCASSVSTPNAAGETGEQYFGPGTRLTVT.

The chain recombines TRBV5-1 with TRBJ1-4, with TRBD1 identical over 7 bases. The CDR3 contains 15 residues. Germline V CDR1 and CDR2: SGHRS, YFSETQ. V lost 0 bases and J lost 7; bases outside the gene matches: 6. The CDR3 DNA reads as TGCGCCAGCAGCTTGGGCGGACAGGCTGGTGAAAAACTGTTTTTT. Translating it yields CASSLGGQAGEKLFF.

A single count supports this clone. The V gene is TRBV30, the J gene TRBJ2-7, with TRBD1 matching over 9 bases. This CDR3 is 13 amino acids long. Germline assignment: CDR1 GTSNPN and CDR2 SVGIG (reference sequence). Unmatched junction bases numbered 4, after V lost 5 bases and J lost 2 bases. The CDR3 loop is CAWGTGSTYEQYF. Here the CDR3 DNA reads TGTGCCTGGGGGACAGGGTCAACCTACGAGCAGTACTTC.

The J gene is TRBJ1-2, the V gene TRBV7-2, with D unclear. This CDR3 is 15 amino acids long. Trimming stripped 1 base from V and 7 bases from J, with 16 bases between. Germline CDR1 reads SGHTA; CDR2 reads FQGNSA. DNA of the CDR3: TGTGCCAGCAGCTTAGTATTTCCCGGGTGGCGTGGCTACACCTTC. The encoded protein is CASSLVFPGWRGYTF.

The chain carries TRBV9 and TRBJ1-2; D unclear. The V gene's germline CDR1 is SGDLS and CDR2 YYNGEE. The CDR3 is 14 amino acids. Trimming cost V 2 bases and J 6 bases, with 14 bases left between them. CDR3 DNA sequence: TGTGCCAGCAGCGTTAACAGAGATCTCGATGGCTACACCTTC. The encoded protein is CASSVNRDLDGYTF.